This TCR beta chain was observed in a study of blood T cells in healthy people across ages. A second PCR of 7 to 11 cycles used a sample-barcoded 5' primer and a J-beta primer mix. TCRdb redid the calling of the 5' RACE reads with MiXCR, one entry per CDR3 protein. Of about 1.8 million distinct CDR3 sequences listed, around half are singletons. Worth noting for this clonotype: The antigen remains unidentified.

The donors, healthy Caucasians from Russia, were aged 6 to 90. Each sample yielded at least 6.5 million isolated PBMCs. CDR1 and CDR2 (germline): SGHTA, FQGNSA. This CDR3 is built from 13 residues. The V end was cut by 4 bases, the J end by 3 bases, with 10 bases between. Notes on the study in general: Comparison with aged donors showed that long-lived donors had more naive CD4+ cells and higher diversity. Strongly correlated with naive T cell percentage was TCR beta diversity.

Material for sequencing was blood. The clonotype was recovered from a woman in her 40s in good health. This sequence joins TRBV7-2 and TRBJ2-7; TRBD2 might be the D (6 bases). The CDR3 nucleotides read TGTGCCAGCAGCTCAGCCGGGAGCTACGAGCAGTACTTC. It is translated as CASSSAGSYEQYF.